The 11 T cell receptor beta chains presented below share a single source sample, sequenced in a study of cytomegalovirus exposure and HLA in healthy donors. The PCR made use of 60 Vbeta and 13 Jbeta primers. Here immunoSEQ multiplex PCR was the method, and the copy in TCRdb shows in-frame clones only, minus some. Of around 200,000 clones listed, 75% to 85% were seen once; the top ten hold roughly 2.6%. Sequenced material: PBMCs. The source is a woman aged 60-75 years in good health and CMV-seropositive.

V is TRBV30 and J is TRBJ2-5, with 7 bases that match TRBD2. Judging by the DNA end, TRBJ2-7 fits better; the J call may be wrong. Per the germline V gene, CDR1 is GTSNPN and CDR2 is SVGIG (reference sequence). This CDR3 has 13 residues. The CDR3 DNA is TGTGCCTGGAGTGTCACGGGAGGTAGCGAGCAGTACTTC. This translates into CAWSVTGGSEQYF.

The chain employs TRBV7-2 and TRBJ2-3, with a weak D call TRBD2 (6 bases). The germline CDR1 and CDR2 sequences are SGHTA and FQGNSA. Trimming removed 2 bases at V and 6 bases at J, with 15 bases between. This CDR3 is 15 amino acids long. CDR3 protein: CASSLSTSPWDTQYF. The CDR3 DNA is TGTGCCAGCAGCTTAAGTACTAGCCCCTGGGATACGCAGTATTTT.

This chain's CDR3 is CASSRGTDNEQFF. The CDR3 DNA follows: TGTGCCAGCAGCCGCGGGACGGACAATGAGCAGTTCTTC. This chain joins TRBV6-5 and TRBJ2-1; tentative D call: TRBD2 (6 bases). CDR3 length: 13 amino acids. Germline CDR1 is MNHEY and CDR2 is SVGAGI. V lost 6 bases to trimming and J lost 5 bases, with 11 bases between them.

The CDR3 sequence: CASKRMPSGVKETQYF. CDR3 nucleotides: TGTGCCAGCAAGCGTATGCCTAGCGGGGTCAAAGAGACCCAGTACTTC. The chain joins TRBV2 to TRBJ2-5, with 9 bases matching TRBD2. Germline CDR1 reads SNHLY; CDR2 reads FYNNEI. The CDR3 runs to 16 residues. J was trimmed by 3 bases and V by 7 bases; bases with no gene match: 12.

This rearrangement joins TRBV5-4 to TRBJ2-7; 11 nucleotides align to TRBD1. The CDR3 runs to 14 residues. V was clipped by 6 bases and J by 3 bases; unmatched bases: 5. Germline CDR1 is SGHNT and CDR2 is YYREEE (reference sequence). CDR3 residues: CASTSGQGVYEQYF. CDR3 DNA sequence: TGTGCCAGCACCTCGGGACAGGGGGTCTACGAGCAGTACTTC.

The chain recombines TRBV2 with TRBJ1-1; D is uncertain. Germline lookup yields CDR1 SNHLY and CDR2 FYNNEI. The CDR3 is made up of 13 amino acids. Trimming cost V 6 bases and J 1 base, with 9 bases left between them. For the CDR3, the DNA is TGTGCCAGCAGGACGGAGGGGAACACTGAAGCTTTCTTT. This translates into CASRTEGNTEAFF.

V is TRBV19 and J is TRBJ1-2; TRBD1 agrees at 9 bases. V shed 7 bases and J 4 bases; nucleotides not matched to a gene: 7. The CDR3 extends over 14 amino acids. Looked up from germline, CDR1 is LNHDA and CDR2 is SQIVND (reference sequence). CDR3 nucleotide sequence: TGTGCCAGTACCTCGGGACAGGGAGTCTATGGCTACACCTTC. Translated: CASTSGQGVYGYTF.

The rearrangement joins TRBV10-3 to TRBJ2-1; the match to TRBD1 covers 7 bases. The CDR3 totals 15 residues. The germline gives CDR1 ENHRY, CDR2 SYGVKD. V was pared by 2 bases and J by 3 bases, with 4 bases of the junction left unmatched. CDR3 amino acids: CAISETGTDYNEQFF. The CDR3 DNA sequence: TGTGCCATCAGTGAGACGGGGACAGACTACAATGAGCAGTTCTTC.

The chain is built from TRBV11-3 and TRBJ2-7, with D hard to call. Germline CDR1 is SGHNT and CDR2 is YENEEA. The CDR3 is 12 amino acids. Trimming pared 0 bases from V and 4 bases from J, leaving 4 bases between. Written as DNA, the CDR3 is TGTGCCAGCAGCTTAGACGGGTACGAGCAGTACTTC. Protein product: CASSLDGYEQYF. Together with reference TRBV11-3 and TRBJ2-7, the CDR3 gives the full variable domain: EAGVVQSPRYKIIEKKQPVAFWCNPISGHNTLYWYLQNLGQGPELLIRYENEEAVDDSQLPKDRFSAERLKGVDSTLKIQPAELGDSAVYLCASSLDGYEQYFGPGTRLTVT.

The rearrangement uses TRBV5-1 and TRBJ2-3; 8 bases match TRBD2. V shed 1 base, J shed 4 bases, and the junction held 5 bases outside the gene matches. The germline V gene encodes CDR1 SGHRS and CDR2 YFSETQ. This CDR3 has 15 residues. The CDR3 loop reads CASSLSGGPSDTQYF. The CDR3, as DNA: TGCGCCAGCAGCTTGTCGGGGGGGCCATCAGATACGCAGTATTTT.

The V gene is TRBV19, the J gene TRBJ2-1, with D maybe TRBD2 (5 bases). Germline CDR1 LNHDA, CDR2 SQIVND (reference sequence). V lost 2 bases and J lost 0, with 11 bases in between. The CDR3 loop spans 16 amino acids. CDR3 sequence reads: CASSIMTGSSYNEQFF. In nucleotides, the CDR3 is TGTGCCAGTAGTATAATGACTGGGAGCTCCTACAATGAGCAGTTCTTC. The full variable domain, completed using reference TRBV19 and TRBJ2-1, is DGGITQSPKYLFRKEGQNVTLSCEQNLNHDAMYWYRQDPGQGLRLIYYSQIVNDFQKGDIAEGYSVSREKKESFPLTVTSAQKNPTAFYLCASSIMTGSSYNEQFFGPGTRLTVL.